This T cell receptor beta chain originates from a study of T cell changes during pregnancy in multiple sclerosis. Sequencing used immunoSEQ multiplex PCR; TCRdb keeps in-frame clones, though not all of them. Here the sample spans under 55,000 clones, approximately 90% being singletons. Germline CDR1 reads KGHSH; CDR2 reads LQKENI. V was pared by 2 bases and J by 1 base, with 3 bases of the junction left unmatched. This CDR3 is 15 amino acids long. This clonotype was sampled from a female donor with multiple sclerosis, enrolled in a pregnancy study. The sequencing sample was made of PBMCs (not recorded whether the cells were cultured). This rearrangement joins TRBV18 to TRBJ2-5; 8 positions match TRBD2. CDR3 coding DNA: TGTGCCAGCTCACCAATAGCGGGGACCCAAGAGACCCAGTACTTC. Its protein is CASSPIAGTQETQYF. The whole variable domain, remainder taken from reference TRBV18 and TRBJ2-5, is NAGVMQNPRHLVRRRGQEARLRCSPMKGHSHVYWYRQLPEEGLKFMVYLQKENIIDESGMPKERFSAEFPKEGPSILRIQQVVRGDSAAYFCASSPIAGTQETQYFGPGTRLLVL.